Listed below are T cell receptor beta chains from one sample, sequenced in a study of blood T cell repertoires in COVID-19. The method was immunoSEQ multiplex PCR; TCRdb's version includes in-frame clones alone and lacks a portion of them. The table has roughly 190,000 clones, roughly four fifths seen once. The material sequenced was peripheral blood. Receptors were obtained from a woman in her fifties or sixties with acute or convalescent COVID-19. Both conserved end residues are part of each CDR3. A D gene is named only where the DNA matches it firmly. The size of a clone is reported for some rows only, either as once, few or many, or as a class for expanded clones.

clone_size: -; d_call: -; j_call: TRBJ1-4; v_call: TRBV19; cdr3_aa: CASSIQGEKLFF; cdr3_nt: TGTGCCAGTAGTATCCAGGGCGAAAAACTGTTTTTT
clone_size: -; d_call: TRBD1; j_call: TRBJ2-7; v_call: TRBV19; cdr3_aa: CASSVTGESDEQYF; cdr3_nt: TGTGCCAGTAGTGTGACAGGGGAATCGGACGAGCAGTACTTC
clone_size: -; d_call: -; j_call: TRBJ1-2; v_call: TRBV20-1; cdr3_aa: CSASGKIRDGYTF; cdr3_nt: TGCAGTGCTAGTGGTAAAATTCGGGATGGCTACACCTTC
clone_size: once; d_call: -; j_call: TRBJ2-5; v_call: TRBV18; cdr3_aa: CASSPPEKTQYF; cdr3_nt: TGTGCCAGCTCACCACCAGAGAAGACCCAGTACTTC
clone_size: few; d_call: TRBD1; j_call: TRBJ2-2; v_call: TRBV24-1; cdr3_aa: CATSKTGGTNTGELFF; cdr3_nt: TGTGCCACCAGTAAGACAGGGGGAACGAACACCGGGGAGCTGTTTTTT
clone_size: few; d_call: TRBD2; j_call: TRBJ2-7; v_call: TRBV29-1; cdr3_aa: CSVEVGAGDEQYF; cdr3_nt: TGCAGCGTTGAAGTGGGAGCGGGGGACGAGCAGTACTTC
clone_size: -; d_call: -; j_call: TRBJ2-1; v_call: TRBV29-1; cdr3_aa: CSVSRQLNEQFF; cdr3_nt: TGCAGCGTTTCGAGACAACTCAATGAGCAGTTCTTC
clone_size: -; d_call: TRBD1; j_call: TRBJ1-5; v_call: TRBV6-5; cdr3_aa: CASRRDRGKVEPQHF; cdr3_nt: TGTGCCAGCAGGAGGGACAGGGGGAAAGTGGAGCCCCAGCATTTT
clone_size: -; d_call: -; j_call: TRBJ2-7; v_call: TRBV6-6; cdr3_aa: CASSYPRGQSYEQYF; cdr3_nt: TGTGCCAGCAGTTACCCACGAGGACAGTCCTACGAGCAGTACTTC
clone_size: -; d_call: TRBD1; j_call: TRBJ1-5; v_call: TRBV6-5; cdr3_aa: CASSYSPPGGGQPQHF; cdr3_nt: TGTGCCAGCAGTTACTCTCCCCCAGGGGGCGGTCAGCCCCAGCATTTT
clone_size: -; d_call: -; j_call: TRBJ1-2; v_call: TRBV4-3; cdr3_aa: CASSQDVVAGLYGYTF; cdr3_nt: TGCGCCAGCAGCCAAGATGTTGTGGCAGGGCTCTATGGCTACACCTTC
clone_size: -; d_call: TRBD1; j_call: TRBJ2-7; v_call: TRBV12-3/TRBV12-4; cdr3_aa: CASRRTGGYEQYF; cdr3_nt: TGTGCCAGCAGGAGGACAGGGGGCTACGAGCAGTACTTC
clone_size: -; d_call: TRBD1; j_call: TRBJ1-4; v_call: TRBV19; cdr3_aa: CASTPAGTEYEKLFF; cdr3_nt: TGTGCCAGTACTCCGGCCGGGACAGAGTATGAAAAACTGTTTTTT
clone_size: -; d_call: -; j_call: TRBJ1-5; v_call: TRBV28; cdr3_aa: CASSPLQGDTNQPQHF; cdr3_nt: TGTGCCAGCAGTCCGCTGCAAGGGGACACCAATCAGCCCCAGCATTTT
clone_size: -; d_call: TRBD1; j_call: TRBJ2-4; v_call: TRBV18; cdr3_aa: CASSFQTGAKNIQYF; cdr3_nt: TGTGCCAGCTCGTTCCAGACAGGGGCCAAAAACATTCAGTACTTC
clone_size: once; d_call: -; j_call: TRBJ2-2; v_call: TRBV11-2; cdr3_aa: CASSLEGHTGELFF; cdr3_nt: TGTGCCAGCAGCTTGGAGGGGCACACCGGGGAGCTGTTTTTT
clone_size: -; d_call: -; j_call: TRBJ1-1; v_call: TRBV11-2; cdr3_aa: CASSSMVGDTEAFF; cdr3_nt: TGTGCCAGCAGCTCAATGGTAGGGGACACTGAAGCTTTCTTT